This T cell receptor (beta chain) was identified during a study of shared clonotypes between healthy human individuals. This clone showed up just a few times. The method was immunoSEQ multiplex PCR; TCRdb's version includes in-frame clones alone and lacks a portion of them. The sample records tens of thousands of clones, 62% being singletons. Trimming removed 4 bases from V and 7 bases from J, with 23 bases in between. This CDR3 is built from 16 residues. Per the germline V gene, CDR1 is MGHRA and CDR2 is YSYEKL. The chain carries TRBV4-1 and TRBJ2-7; possible D gene TRBD2, 5 bases. Specimen: memory CD8+ T cells sorted from blood. Subset here: CD45RO+ cells pooled with CCR7-negative TemRA cells. The clonotype was recovered from a man aged 25-45 years in good health. For the CDR3, the DNA is TGCGCCAGCAGCCTACGGAGTACCCACGGACTTCAAGAGCAGTACTTC. Amino acid sequence: CASSLRSTHGLQEQYF.